This T cell receptor (beta chain) was recovered during a study of blood T cell repertoires in COVID-19. Some clones are missing from TCRdb's copy, which holds only in-frame ones; the method was immunoSEQ multiplex PCR. The data hold a few hundred thousand clones, with roughly 87% observed a single time. The junction had 11 bases not matched to a gene; V was cut back by 5 bases and J by 0 bases. The germline CDR1 and CDR2 sequences are MNHEY and SMNVEV (reference sequence). The CDR3 extends over 17 amino acids. The clonotype originates from a woman aged 25 to 39 who had recovered from COVID-19. The specimen was PBMCs or T cells enriched from blood (not recorded which). The rearrangement links TRBV27 to TRBJ2-3; TRBD2 matches at 7 bases. In nucleotides, the CDR3 is TGTGCCAGCAGTCGCGCCCTTGGCGGGGGAAGCACAGATACGCAGTATTTT. Translated, it gives CASSRALGGGSTDTQYF.